This T cell receptor (beta chain) originates from a study of OX40 agonist ivuxolimab in advanced cancers. Regarding the research as a whole: The costimulatory receptor OX40 (CD134) was targeted by ivuxolimab, a fully human IgG2 agonistic monoclonal antibody. Intravenous ivuxolimab was administered to patients every 2 weeks at six dose levels: 0.01, 0.1, 0.3, 1.5, 3 and 10 mg/kg. Of the approximately 54 patients in dose escalation, 19 had hepatocellular carcinoma, around 15 had melanoma, 9 had renal cell carcinoma and 9 had head and neck cancer. In the dose-escalation cohort, 82.7% of patients were male, and the mean age was approximately 60 years, with a range of 23 to 79. Patients were allowed to have had prior anti-PD-1, anti-PD-L1 or anti-CTLA-4 therapy, and 30% to 40% of the dose-escalation patients had been treated with checkpoint inhibitors. Partial responses occurred in three dose-escalation patients, of whom one had hepatocellular carcinoma and two had cutaneous melanoma. Peripheral TCRbeta sequencing aimed to test whether ivuxolimab altered TCR sequence diversity and caused clonal T-cell expansion. The paper describes the monotherapy dose-escalation part (N of about 55 patients) of the phase I trial of ivuxolimab. General study outcomes and caveats: After ivuxolimab, expanded clones were on average more numerous among CD8+ T cells than among CD4+ T cells. The antigen specificity of the peripheral T cells that underwent clonal expansion was not determined. Clonal expansion of both CD4+ and CD8+ blood T cells was observed from baseline to week 6 at doses 0.1 to 3.0 mg/kg. Partial responders in the 0.1-3.0 mg/kg groups had among the lowest normalized peripheral clonal expansion, especially among CD8+ T cells. Low levels of normalized T-cell clonal expansion were also seen in some nonresponding patients.

From its cysteine to its phenylalanine, the CDR3 spans 13 amino acids. The kept DNA is CDR3 alone, 39 bases in frame from the first base. As encoded in the germline V gene, CDR1 is SGHDN while CDR2 is FVKESK. Cut back by 7 bases and 5 bases, the V and J ends lie 15 bases apart. The trial excluded patients who had a history of autoimmune disease or who were on systemic immunosuppression. Peripheral blood for TCR sequencing was collected from all dose cohorts at baseline, on cycle 4 day 1, and on cycle 7 day 1. Samples were obtained from an open-label, multicenter, first-in-human phase I dose-escalation trial of ivuxolimab. Adults with locally advanced or metastatic melanoma, renal cell, hepatocellular, or head and neck squamous cell carcinoma were enrolled in the trial. CD4+ and CD8+ T cells were sorted separately from peripheral blood before TCR sequencing. About this clone: This clone's antigen is unknown. Within one base of it there is no much larger clone, and no base qualities were kept.

For sequencing of the TCRbeta CDR3 region, genomic DNA was extracted from the sorted cells. The immunoSEQ Assay was used for sequencing of TCRbeta CDR3 regions. TCRdb took over this immuneACCESS table, retaining in-frame rearrangements with V and J assigned. Such tables are incomplete; in checked studies, under half of the missing clones stem from an unresolved V gene, and the remainder is unexplained. This sample holds 9,500 to 12,000 clones; around 83% were observed only once. The ten largest account for 25% to 30% of the sample. The receptor was isolated from an adult with an advanced solid tumor such as melanoma, head and neck, liver or kidney cancer. This specimen was CD4+ or CD8+ T cells sorted from blood, taken in a trial of the OX40 agonist ivuxolimab. Recombination linked TRBV14 to TRBJ2-7; TRBD2 is a weak D gene call, 7 bases matching. The DNA reads TGTGCCAGCACCCTAGGGGGGGGGAACGAGCAGTACTTC. It is translated as CASTLGGGNEQYF. Full variable domain (CDR3 extended with the reference TRBV14 and TRBJ2-7 proteins): EAGVTQFPSHSVIEKGQTVTLRCDPISGHDNLYWYRRVMGKEIKFLLHFVKESKQDESGMPNNRFLAERTGGTYSTLKVQPAELEDSGVYFCASTLGGGNEQYFGPGTRLTVT.